This entry concerns a single T cell receptor (beta chain). These data come from a study of T cell changes during pregnancy in multiple sclerosis. The CDR3 contains 13 residues. Per germline, CDR1 SNHLY and CDR2 FYNNEI. Trimming took off 7 bases at V and 4 bases at J, with 13 bases between the two ends. TCRdb's table, derived via immunoSEQ multiplex PCR, lists solely in-frame clones and lacks some. The sample contains 25,000 to 35,000 clones, about nine tenths of which appear only once. Sequenced material: CD8+ T cells from peripheral blood mononuclear cells, taken in the second trimester of pregnancy. This receptor was obtained from a female donor with multiple sclerosis, enrolled in a pregnancy study. V gene TRBV2 combines with J gene TRBJ1-1; D is unresolved. The CDR3 DNA reads as TGTGCCAGCAAGATCGGGGTCATCACTGAAGCTTTCTTT. Translated: CASKIGVITEAFF.